This T cell receptor beta chain was documented in a study of blood T cell repertoires in COVID-19. Study in general: Acute and convalescent COVID-19 samples came from the United States, Italy and Spain. Sources were T cells, B-cell-depleted T cells, or PBMCs; the material itself was cDNA or gDNA.

Authors' methods: Using reference gene primer amplification, nucleated cell counts were estimated. Measured with immunoSEQ multiplex PCR; TCRdb has only the in-frame clones, and not every one. The V and J calls and the clone size are those of that table, but D and trimming were determined from the DNA. The data show more than 50,000 clones, 90% seen once. Germline trimming cut 6 bases from V and 4 bases from J; bases unmatched to any gene: 10. This CDR3 region has 16 residues. Germline lookup yields CDR1 LNHDA and CDR2 SQIVND (reference sequence). The sequenced sample consisted of peripheral blood. This chain connects TRBV19 to TRBJ2-5; 11 bases agree with TRBD1. The TCR originated in a man at least 80 years old with acute or convalescent COVID-19. CDR3 amino acids: CASRGVGQGAGETQYF. CDR3 in DNA: TGTGCCAGTAGGGGTGTAGGACAGGGGGCTGGAGAGACCCAGTACTTC.